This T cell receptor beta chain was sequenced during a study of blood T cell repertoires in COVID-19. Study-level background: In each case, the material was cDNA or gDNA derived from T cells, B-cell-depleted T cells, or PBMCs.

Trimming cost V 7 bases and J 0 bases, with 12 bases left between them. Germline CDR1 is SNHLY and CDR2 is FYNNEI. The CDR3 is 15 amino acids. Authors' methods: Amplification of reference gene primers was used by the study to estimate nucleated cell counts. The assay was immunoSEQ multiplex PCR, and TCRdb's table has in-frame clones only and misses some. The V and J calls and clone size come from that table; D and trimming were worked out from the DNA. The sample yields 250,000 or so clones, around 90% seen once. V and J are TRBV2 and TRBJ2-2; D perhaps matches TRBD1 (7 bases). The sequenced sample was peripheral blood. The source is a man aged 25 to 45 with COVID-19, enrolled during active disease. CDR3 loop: CASTRGAPNTGELFF. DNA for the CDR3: TGTGCCAGCACCAGGGGGGCCCCGAACACCGGGGAGCTGTTTTTT.